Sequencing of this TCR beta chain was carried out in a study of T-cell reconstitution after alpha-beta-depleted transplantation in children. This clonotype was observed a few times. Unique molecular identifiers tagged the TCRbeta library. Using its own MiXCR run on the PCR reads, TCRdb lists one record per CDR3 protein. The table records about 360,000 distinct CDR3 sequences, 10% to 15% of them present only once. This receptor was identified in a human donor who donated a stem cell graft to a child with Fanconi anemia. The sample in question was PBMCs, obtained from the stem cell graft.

The CDR3, as DNA: TGTGCCAGCAGCTTAGATATGAATGAGCAGTTCTTC. This translates into CASSLDMNEQFF. The rearrangement uses TRBV11-2 and TRBJ2-1, with D unresolved. V was shortened by 0 bases and J by 7 bases, with 4 bases between the two germline ends. The CDR3 runs to 12 residues. CDR1 is SGHAT and CDR2 is FQNNGV in the germline V gene.